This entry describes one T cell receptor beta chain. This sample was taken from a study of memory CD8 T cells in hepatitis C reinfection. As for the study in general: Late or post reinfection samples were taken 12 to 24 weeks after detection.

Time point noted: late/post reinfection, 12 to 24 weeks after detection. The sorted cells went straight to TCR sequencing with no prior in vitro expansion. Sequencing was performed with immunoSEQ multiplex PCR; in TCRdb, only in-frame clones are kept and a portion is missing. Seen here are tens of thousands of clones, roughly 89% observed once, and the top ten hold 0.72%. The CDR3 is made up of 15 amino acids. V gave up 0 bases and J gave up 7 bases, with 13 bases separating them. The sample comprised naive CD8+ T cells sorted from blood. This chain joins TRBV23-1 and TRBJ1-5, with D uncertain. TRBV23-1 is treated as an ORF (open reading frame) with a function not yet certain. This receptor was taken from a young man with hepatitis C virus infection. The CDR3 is CASSQSLAGDQPQHF. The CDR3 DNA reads TGCGCCAGCAGTCAATCTCTCGCTGGAGACCAGCCCCAGCATTTT.